These 30 T cell receptor beta chains came from one sample sequenced in a study of blood T cell repertoires in COVID-19. Sequenced by immunoSEQ multiplex PCR; TCRdb stores in-frame clones only, minus some. The sample holds some 120,000 clones; around 80% are singletons and the top ten take less than 9%. The sample comprised peripheral blood. The receptors derive from a man between 65 and 79 years old with active or convalescent COVID-19.

J is TRBJ2-7 and V is TRBV6-5, with TRBD1 identical over 9 bases. Germline values: CDR1 MNHEY, CDR2 SVGAGI. The CDR3 contains 14 residues. The J segment lost 1 base and the V segment lost 7 bases, leaving 5 bases of the junction unmatched. Written as DNA, the CDR3 is TGTGCCAGCACCCGGGACAGGGTTTCCTACGAGCAGTACTTC. Translated: CASTRDRVSYEQYF.

V is TRBV24-1 and J is TRBJ2-1, with D perhaps matching TRBD2 (6 bases). Germline V gene data show CDR1 as KGHDR and CDR2 as SFDVKD. V was cut by 4 bases and J by 9 bases, with 18 bases left in between. This CDR3 spans 15 amino acids. The CDR3 spells CATSDTGRAGSEQFF. In nucleotides, the CDR3 is TGTGCCACCAGTGACACTGGACGGGCGGGAAGTGAGCAGTTCTTC.

The J gene is TRBJ2-7, the V gene TRBV18; 8 bases are a match to TRBD1. CDR3 size: 14 residues. Germline values: CDR1 KGHSH, CDR2 LQKENI. Trimming at V came to 3 bases and at J to 3 bases, leaving 4 bases not matched to a gene. The CDR3 nucleotides are TGTGCCAGCTCACCCCGGGACAGGCTCTACGAGCAGTACTTC. Its translation is CASSPRDRLYEQYF.

This clone was seen once. V and J are TRBV11-2 and TRBJ2-5; tentatively, D is TRBD1 (6 bases). From germline, CDR1 is SGHAT and CDR2 FQNNGV. The CDR3 is 15 amino acids. Trimming took 5 bases from V and 1 from J, leaving 14 bases between them. CDR3 sequence (DNA): TGTGCCAGCAGCCAGGGGACCAGGTTCCAAGAGACCCAGTACTTC. It translates to CASSQGTRFQETQYF.

V is TRBV30 and J is TRBJ1-5, with unresolved D. Germline CDR1 reads GTSNPN; CDR2 reads SVGIG (reference sequence). V was trimmed by 0 bases and J by 0 bases, leaving 6 bases between them. The CDR3 length is 14 residues. Here the CDR3 DNA reads TGTGCCTGGAGTGTGATTAGTAGCAATCAGCCCCAGCATTTT. It specifies CAWSVISSNQPQHF.

The chain couples TRBV4-1 to TRBJ2-7; D is perhaps TRBD2 (6 bases). The V end lost 4 bases, the J end lost 0 bases, and 10 bases lay between the germline ends. The V gene's germline CDR1 is MGHRA and CDR2 YSYEKL. The CDR3 loop spans 14 amino acids. This CDR3 reads CASSRDSSSYEQYF. In DNA form, the CDR3 reads TGCGCCAGCAGCCGGGACTCGTCCTCCTACGAGCAGTACTTC.

The chain has TRBV3-1 (or the pseudogene TRBV3-2) and TRBJ2-4; D is ambiguous. Germline lookup yields CDR1 LGHDT and CDR2 YNNKEL (reference sequence). The CDR3 totals 15 residues. Trimming cost V 4 bases and J 1 base, with 11 bases left between them. The CDR3 spells CASSPGIDAKNIQYF. CDR3 DNA sequence: TGTGCCAGCAGCCCAGGAATAGATGCCAAAAACATTCAGTACTTC.

The DNA of the CDR3 is TGTGCCAGCAGAACCGGGACAGGGAACACTGAAGCTTTCTTT. Amino acids: CASRTGTGNTEAFF. The chain employs TRBV7-3 and TRBJ1-1; 8 positions match TRBD1. This CDR3 spans 14 amino acids. Germline V CDR1 and CDR2: SGHTA, FQGTGA. After removal of 6 bases from V and 1 base from J, the junction contained 4 bases not matched to a gene.

The CDR3 DNA is TGTGCCAGCAGCTATGCAGGGACAGGGATAGGTCAGCCCCAGCATTTT. Its translation: CASSYAGTGIGQPQHF. The rearrangement links TRBV7-2 to TRBJ1-5; 9 nucleotides line up with TRBD1. Trimming cost V 4 bases and J 6 bases; bases outside gene matches: 10. The CDR3 has 16 amino acids. Per the germline V gene, CDR1 is SGHTA and CDR2 is FQGNSA. Complete variable domain (other parts from reference TRBV7-2 and TRBJ1-5): GAGVSQSPSNKVTEKGKDVELRCDPISGHTALYWYRQSLGQGLEFLIYFQGNSAPDKSGLPSDRFSAERTGGSVSTLTIQRTQQEDSAVYLCASSYAGTGIGQPQHFGDGTRLSIL.

V is TRBV6-6 and J is TRBJ1-3; D is unclear. There are 14 residues in the CDR3. The V end was cut by 6 bases, the J end by 2 bases, with 11 bases between. CDR1 MNHNY and CDR2 SVGAGI come from the germline V gene (reference sequence). DNA of the CDR3: TGTGCCAGCAGGAGAGGAGAGGCTGGAAACACCATATATTTT. Translating it yields CASRRGEAGNTIYF.

This clone was picked up a small number of times. The chain couples TRBV11-3 to TRBJ2-2; TRBD1 matches at 8 bases. CDR1 and CDR2 from the germline V gene are SGHNT and YENEEA. With 5 bases clipped from V and 1 base from J, the junction kept 3 bases outside the gene matches. This CDR3 is 15 amino acids long. CDR3 amino acids: CASSRGTGNTGELFF. The CDR3 DNA reads as TGTGCCAGCAGCCGAGGGACAGGGAACACCGGGGAGCTGTTTTTT.

The chain links TRBV2 to TRBJ1-1; weak D call: TRBD1 (5 bases). The CDR3 is made up of 12 amino acids. In germline, CDR1 is SNHLY, CDR2 FYNNEI. V shed 6 bases and J shed 10 bases, with 15 bases lying between them. The CDR3 is CASSAGTGTAFF. In DNA, the CDR3 is TGTGCCAGCAGCGCCGGCACAGGAACAGCTTTCTTT.

This clone has more than one count but fewer than ten. The chain joins TRBV5-1 to TRBJ2-5, with D perhaps TRBD2 (6 bases). Germline loops: CDR1 SGHRS, CDR2 YFSETQ. The germline V and J ends were trimmed by 5 bases and 2 bases, with 10 bases remaining between them. The CDR3 covers 13 residues. CDR3 sequence: CASRGGVQETQYF. Written as DNA, the CDR3 is TGCGCCAGCAGGGGGGGTGTACAAGAGACCCAGTACTTC. The entire variable domain, with the rest obtained from reference TRBV5-1 and TRBJ2-5, is as follows: KAGVTQTPRYLIKTRGQQVTLSCSPISGHRSVSWYQQTPGQGLQFLFEYFSETQRNKGNFPGRFSGRQFSNSRSEMNVSTLELGDSALYLCASRGGVQETQYFGPGTRLLVL.

V and J are TRBV7-8 and TRBJ1-6; tentative D call: TRBD1 (6 bases). The CDR3 length is 16 residues. CDR1 and CDR2 from the germline V gene are SGHVS and FQNEAQ. The V and J ends lost 1 base and 9 bases respectively, with 16 bases between them. Here the CDR3 DNA reads TGTGCCAGCAGCTTAGGGGTAGGACAGCGCGGTTCACCCCTCCACTTT. Translation gives CASSLGVGQRGSPLHF.

V is TRBV6-5 and J is TRBJ1-1; D is ambiguous. Germline V gene lookup returns CDR1 MNHEY and CDR2 SVGAGI. The CDR3 has 13 residues. The V end was cut by 7 bases, the J end by 1 base, with 10 bases between. CDR3 in amino acids: CASKVSGNTEAFF. The CDR3 nucleotides are TGTGCCAGCAAGGTATCAGGGAACACTGAAGCTTTCTTT.

V usage is TRBV11-1 and J usage is TRBJ1-1, with D perhaps matching TRBD1 (5 bases). CDR3 length: 14 residues. Germline CDR1 is SGHAT and CDR2 is FQDESV (reference sequence). The ends were cut back, 5 bases at V and 3 bases at J, with 13 bases in the middle. CDR3 sequence: CASSLDGGHTEAFF. The CDR3 DNA reads as TGTGCCAGCAGCCTTGACGGGGGTCACACTGAAGCTTTCTTT.

This chain uses TRBV19 with TRBJ1-1; D not certain. The CDR3 extends over 14 amino acids. Germline CDR1 reads LNHDA; CDR2 reads SQIVND (reference sequence). V was clipped by 3 bases and J by 5 bases, with 13 bases between them. The CDR3 nucleotides read TGTGCCAGTAGTATTGAGGGATCGAGGACTGAAGCTTTCTTT. Its translation: CASSIEGSRTEAFF. Together with reference TRBV19 and TRBJ1-1, the CDR3 gives the full variable domain: DGGITQSPKYLFRKEGQNVTLSCEQNLNHDAMYWYRQDPGQGLRLIYYSQIVNDFQKGDIAEGYSVSREKKESFPLTVTSAQKNPTAFYLCASSIEGSRTEAFFGQGTRLTVV.

The V gene is TRBV7-2, the J gene TRBJ1-5; the D gene is possibly TRBD1 (5 bases). The CDR3 length is 15 residues. Germline values: CDR1 SGHTA, CDR2 FQGNSA. Trimming removed 4 bases from V and 3 bases from J, with 13 bases in between. The DNA of the CDR3 is TGTGCCAGCAGCTCCCGGGGGGGTGACAATCAGCCCCAGCATTTT. As protein: CASSSRGGDNQPQHF.

CDR3 loop: CAWRGDRGAGYTF. CDR3 nucleotides: TGTGCCTGGAGAGGGGACAGGGGGGCTGGCTACACCTTC. The genes are TRBV30 and TRBJ1-2; 11 nucleotides match TRBD1. Germline V gives CDR1 GTSNPN, CDR2 SVGIG (reference sequence). With 3 bases clipped from V and 7 bases from J, the junction kept 4 bases outside the gene matches. CDR3 length equals 13 residues.

The count of this clone is one. The chain has TRBV4-2 and TRBJ2-7; no firm D call. CDR3 length: 12 residues. Germline V gene lookup returns CDR1 LGHNA and CDR2 YNFKEQ. The V end was cut by 0 bases, the J end by 3 bases, with 3 bases between. CDR3 in DNA: TGTGCCAGCAGCCAAGACGGCTACGAGCAGTACTTC. Translating gives CASSQDGYEQYF.

This clone was observed a few times. The chain has TRBV6-5 and TRBJ1-2; TRBD1 is a possible D gene (5 bases). The CDR3 contains 12 residues. V was trimmed by 6 bases and J by 6 bases, leaving 11 bases between them. From germline, CDR1 is MNHEY and CDR2 SVGAGI. CDR3 nucleotide sequence: TGTGCCAGCAGCACGACAGCGAATGGCTACACCTTC. Protein: CASSTTANGYTF.

The chain recombines TRBV5-1 with TRBJ1-4; TRBD1 matches at 7 bases. The CDR3 spans 17 residues. Germline V CDR1 and CDR2: SGHRS, YFSETQ. The V segment lost 0 bases and the J segment 0 bases; nucleotides outside the gene matches: 5. The CDR3 DNA is TGCGCCAGCAGCTTGGTAGGGGGCTCCGCAACTAATGAAAAACTGTTTTTT. Its translation is CASSLVGGSATNEKLFF.

This clone was counted only a few times. The genes are TRBV6-4 and TRBJ1-2, with D possibly matching TRBD1 (6 bases). The length of the CDR3 is 16 residues. Trimming cost V 3 bases and J 4 bases, with 18 bases left between them. CDR1 is MRHNA and CDR2 is SNTAGT in the germline V gene. CDR3 region: CASSEEWTATGYGYTF. The CDR3 nucleotides read TGTGCCAGCAGTGAAGAATGGACAGCCACTGGCTATGGCTACACCTTC.

The chain recombines TRBV28 with TRBJ1-3; no definite D call. The V gene lost 5 bases and the J gene lost 4 bases, with 9 bases spanning the gap. The CDR3 spans 13 residues. Germline CDR1 is MDHEN and CDR2 is SYDVKM. The DNA of the CDR3 is TGTGCCAGCAGTAGGGAGGCAGGAAACACCATATATTTT. Its translation is CASSREAGNTIYF.

The J gene is TRBJ2-3, the V gene TRBV7-2, with a possible D match to TRBD1 (6 bases). Trimming stripped 1 base from V and 3 bases from J, with 11 bases between. Germline V gene lookup returns CDR1 SGHTA and CDR2 FQGNSA. The CDR3 loop spans 15 amino acids. CDR3 nucleotide sequence: TGTGCCAGCAGCTTAGACGGACAGCTGACAGATACGCAGTATTTT. Protein sequence: CASSLDGQLTDTQYF.

The chain has TRBV28 and TRBJ2-5; 7 nucleotides align to TRBD1. In germline, CDR1 is MDHEN, CDR2 SYDVKM. The CDR3 contains 13 residues. CDR3 protein: CGVCRGYQETQYF. For the CDR3, the DNA is TGTGGGGTCTGCAGGGGGTACCAAGAGACCCAGTACTTC.

This clone was observed a handful of times. V and J are TRBV2 and TRBJ1-6; 7 bases are a match to TRBD1. V shed 6 bases and J 6 bases; nucleotides not matched to a gene: 8. The CDR3 runs 15 residues. Germline-derived CDR1 and CDR2 are SNHLY and FYNNEI. The CDR3 reads CASRKSGQPNSPLHF. The CDR3 DNA reads as TGTGCCAGCAGAAAATCGGGACAGCCTAATTCACCCCTCCACTTT.

This rearrangement joins TRBV7-9 to TRBJ1-1; no definite D call. Germline CDR1 and CDR2: SEHNR and FQNEAQ (reference sequence). Trimming cost V 6 bases and J 1 base, with 12 bases left between them. The CDR3 length is 14 residues. CDR3 loop: CASRTDTGNTEAFF. DNA of the CDR3: TGTGCCAGCAGGACCGACACCGGGAACACTGAAGCTTTCTTT.

This clone was seen just once. This chain joins TRBV4-3 and TRBJ1-2; no reliable D call. Per germline, CDR1 LGHNA and CDR2 YSLEER. V shed 0 bases and J shed 4 bases, with 9 bases lying between them. The CDR3 totals 14 residues. Here the CDR3 reads CASSQDYSFYGYTF. The CDR3 region has the DNA TGCGCCAGCAGCCAAGATTACAGCTTCTATGGCTACACCTTC.

The gene calls are TRBV7-7 and TRBJ2-1; 8 bases are shared with TRBD2. With V trimmed by 6 bases and J by 0 bases, 4 bases remained unmatched. The CDR3 has 15 amino acids. Germline-derived CDR1 and CDR2 are SSHAT and FNYEAQ (reference sequence). CDR3 nucleotide sequence: TGTGCCAGCAGTGCCACTAGCGGCTCCTACAATGAGCAGTTCTTC. It yields the protein CASSATSGSYNEQFF.